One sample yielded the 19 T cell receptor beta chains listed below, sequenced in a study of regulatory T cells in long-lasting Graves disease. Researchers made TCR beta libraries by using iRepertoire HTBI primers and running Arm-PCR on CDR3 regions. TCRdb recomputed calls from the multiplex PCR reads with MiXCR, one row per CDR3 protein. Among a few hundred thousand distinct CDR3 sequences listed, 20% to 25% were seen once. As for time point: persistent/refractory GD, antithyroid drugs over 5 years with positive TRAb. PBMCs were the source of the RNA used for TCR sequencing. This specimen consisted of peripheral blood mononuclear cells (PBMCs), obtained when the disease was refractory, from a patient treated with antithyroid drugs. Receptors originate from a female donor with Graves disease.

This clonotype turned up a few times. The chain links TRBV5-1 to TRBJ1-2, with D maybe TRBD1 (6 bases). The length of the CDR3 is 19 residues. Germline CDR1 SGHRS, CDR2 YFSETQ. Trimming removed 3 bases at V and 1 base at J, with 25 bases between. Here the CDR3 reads CASSSGQRGQNSLNYGYTF. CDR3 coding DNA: TGCGCCAGCAGCTCCGGACAGAGGGGACAAAACTCCCTTAACTATGGCTACACCTTC. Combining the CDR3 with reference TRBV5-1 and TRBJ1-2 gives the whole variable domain KAGVTQTPRYLIKTRGQQVTLSCSPISGHRSVSWYQQTPGQGLQFLFEYFSETQRNKGNFPGRFSGRQFSNSRSEMNVSTLELGDSALYLCASSSGQRGQNSLNYGYTFGSGTRLTVV.

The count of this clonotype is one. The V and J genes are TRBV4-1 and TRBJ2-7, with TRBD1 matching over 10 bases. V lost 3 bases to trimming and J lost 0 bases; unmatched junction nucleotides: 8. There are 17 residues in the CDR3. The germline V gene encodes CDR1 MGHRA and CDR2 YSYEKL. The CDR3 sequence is CASSQADRGLISYEQYF. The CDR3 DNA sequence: TGCGCCAGCAGCCAGGCTGACAGGGGGCTAATCTCCTACGAGCAGTACTTC.

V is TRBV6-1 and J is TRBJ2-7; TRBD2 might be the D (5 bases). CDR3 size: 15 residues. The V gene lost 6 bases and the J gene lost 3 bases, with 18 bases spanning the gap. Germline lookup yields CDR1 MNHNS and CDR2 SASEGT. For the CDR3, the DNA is TGTGCCAGCAGGTACAGCGGTCCGGCGATCTACGAGCAGTACTTC. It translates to CASRYSGPAIYEQYF.

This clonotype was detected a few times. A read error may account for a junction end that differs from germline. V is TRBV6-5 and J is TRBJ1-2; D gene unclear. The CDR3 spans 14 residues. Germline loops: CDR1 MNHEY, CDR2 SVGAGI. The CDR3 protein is CASSYGLTGYGHTF. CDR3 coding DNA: TGTGCCAGCAGTTACGGGTTAACTGGCTATGGCCACACCTTC.

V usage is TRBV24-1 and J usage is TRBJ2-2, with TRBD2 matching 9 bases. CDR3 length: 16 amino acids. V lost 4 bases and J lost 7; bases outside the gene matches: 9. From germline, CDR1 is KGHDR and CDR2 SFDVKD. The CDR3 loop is CATSEGGRASHGELFF. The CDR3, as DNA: TGTGCCACCAGTGAAGGCGGGAGGGCCTCACACGGGGAGCTGTTTTTT.

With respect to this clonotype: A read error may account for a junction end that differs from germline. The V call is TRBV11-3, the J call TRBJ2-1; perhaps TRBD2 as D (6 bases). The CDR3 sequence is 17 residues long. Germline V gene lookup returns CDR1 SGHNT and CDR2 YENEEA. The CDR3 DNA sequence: TGTGCCAGCAGTTTAGATCTGCAGGAGGGCCTACACAATGAGCAGTTCTTC. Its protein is CASSLDLQEGLHNEQFF.

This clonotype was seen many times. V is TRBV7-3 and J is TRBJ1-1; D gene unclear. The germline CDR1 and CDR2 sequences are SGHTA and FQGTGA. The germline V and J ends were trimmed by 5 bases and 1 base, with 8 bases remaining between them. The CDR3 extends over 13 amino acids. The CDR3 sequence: CASSGGGNTEAFF. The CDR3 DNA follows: TGTGCCAGCAGCGGAGGAGGGAACACTGAAGCTTTCTTT.

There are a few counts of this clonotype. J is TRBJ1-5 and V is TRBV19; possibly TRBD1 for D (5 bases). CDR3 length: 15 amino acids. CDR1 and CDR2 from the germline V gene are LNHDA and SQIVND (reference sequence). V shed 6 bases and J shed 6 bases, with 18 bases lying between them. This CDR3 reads CASRDSGSRVQPQHF. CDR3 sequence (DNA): TGTGCCAGTAGAGATTCAGGGAGTAGAGTTCAGCCCCAGCATTTT.

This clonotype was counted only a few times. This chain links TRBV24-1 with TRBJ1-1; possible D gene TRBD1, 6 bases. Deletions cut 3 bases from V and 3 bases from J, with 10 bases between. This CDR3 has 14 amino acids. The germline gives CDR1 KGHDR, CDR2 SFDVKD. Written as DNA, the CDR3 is TGTGCCACCAGTGATGGTCAGGGGCACACTGAAGCTTTCTTT. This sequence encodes CATSDGQGHTEAFF.

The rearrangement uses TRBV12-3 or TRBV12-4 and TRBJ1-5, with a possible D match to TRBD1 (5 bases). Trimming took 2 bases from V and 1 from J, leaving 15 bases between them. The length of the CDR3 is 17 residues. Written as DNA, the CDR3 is TGTGCCAGCAGTTTAAGCTGGGGCCTAAACAGCAATCAGCCCCAGCATTTT. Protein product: CASSLSWGLNSNQPQHF.

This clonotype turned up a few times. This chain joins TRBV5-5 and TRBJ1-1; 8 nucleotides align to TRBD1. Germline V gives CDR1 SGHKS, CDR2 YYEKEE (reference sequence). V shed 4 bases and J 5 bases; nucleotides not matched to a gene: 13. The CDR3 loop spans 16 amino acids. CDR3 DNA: TGTGCCAGCAGCCCCGACGGGCAGGGGGCAGGGACTGAAGCTTTCTTT. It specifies CASSPDGQGAGTEAFF.

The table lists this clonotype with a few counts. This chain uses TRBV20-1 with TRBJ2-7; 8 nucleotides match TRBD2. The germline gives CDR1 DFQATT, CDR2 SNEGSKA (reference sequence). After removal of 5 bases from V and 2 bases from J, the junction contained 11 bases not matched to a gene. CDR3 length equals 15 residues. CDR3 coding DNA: TGCAGTGCTTTTGAGCCGGGACTAGGCGCCTACGAGCAGTACTTC. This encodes CSAFEPGLGAYEQYF.

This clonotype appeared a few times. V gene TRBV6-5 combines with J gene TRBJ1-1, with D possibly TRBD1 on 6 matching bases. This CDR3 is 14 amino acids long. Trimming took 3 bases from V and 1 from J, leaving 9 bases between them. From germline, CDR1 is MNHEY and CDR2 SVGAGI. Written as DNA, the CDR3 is TGTGCCAGCAGTTATCGCAGGGGGAACACTGAAGCTTTCTTT. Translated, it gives CASSYRRGNTEAFF.

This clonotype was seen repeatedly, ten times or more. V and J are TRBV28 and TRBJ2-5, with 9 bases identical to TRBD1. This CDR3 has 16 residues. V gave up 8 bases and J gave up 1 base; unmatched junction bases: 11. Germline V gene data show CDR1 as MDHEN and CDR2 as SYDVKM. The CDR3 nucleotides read TGTGCCAGCTCCTCCGGGACAGGGAAGCCCCAAGAGACCCAGTACTTC. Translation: CASSSGTGKPQETQYF.

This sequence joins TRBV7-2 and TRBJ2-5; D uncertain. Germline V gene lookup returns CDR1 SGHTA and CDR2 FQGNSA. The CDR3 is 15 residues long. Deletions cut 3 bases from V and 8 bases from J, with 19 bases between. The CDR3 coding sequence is TGTGCCAGCAGCTTCCCCGGGTCTACCCCGAATACCCAGTACTTC. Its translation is CASSFPGSTPNTQYF.

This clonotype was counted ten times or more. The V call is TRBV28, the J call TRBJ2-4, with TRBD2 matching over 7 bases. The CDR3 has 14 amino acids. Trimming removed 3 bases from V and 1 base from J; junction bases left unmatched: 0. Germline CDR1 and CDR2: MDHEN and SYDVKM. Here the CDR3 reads CASSLGGAKNIQYF. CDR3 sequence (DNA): TGTGCCAGCAGTTTGGGGGGGGCCAAAAACATTCAGTACTTC.

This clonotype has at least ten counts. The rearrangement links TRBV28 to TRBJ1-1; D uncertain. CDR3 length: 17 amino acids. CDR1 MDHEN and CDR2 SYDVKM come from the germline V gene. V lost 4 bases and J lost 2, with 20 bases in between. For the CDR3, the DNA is TGTGCCAGCAGTTCGCCCCCGCCACGGAGCCAAAACACTGAAGCTTTCTTT. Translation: CASSSPPPRSQNTEAFF.

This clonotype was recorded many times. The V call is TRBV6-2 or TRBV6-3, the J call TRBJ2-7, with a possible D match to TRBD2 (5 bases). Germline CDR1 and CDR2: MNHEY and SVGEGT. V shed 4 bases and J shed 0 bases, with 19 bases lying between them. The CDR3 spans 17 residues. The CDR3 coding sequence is TGTGCCAGCAGTTTTCAGGATCGAGGAGACTACTCCTACGAGCAGTACTTC. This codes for CASSFQDRGDYSYEQYF.

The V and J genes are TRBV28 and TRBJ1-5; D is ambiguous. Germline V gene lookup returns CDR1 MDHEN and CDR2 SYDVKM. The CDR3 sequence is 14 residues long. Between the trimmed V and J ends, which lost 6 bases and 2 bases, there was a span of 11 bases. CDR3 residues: CASRFGDGNQPQHF. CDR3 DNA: TGTGCCAGCAGATTCGGGGATGGCAATCAGCCCCAGCATTTT. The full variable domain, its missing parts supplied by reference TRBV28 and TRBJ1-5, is DVKVTQSSRYLVKRTGEKVFLECVQDMDHENMFWYRQDPGLGLRLIYFSYDVKMKEKGDIPEGYSVSREKKERFSLILESASTNQTSMYLCASRFGDGNQPQHFGDGTRLSIL.